Listed below are T cell receptor beta chains from one sample, sequenced in a study of T cell responses to AZD1222 COVID-19 vaccine. Sequenced by immunoSEQ multiplex PCR; TCRdb stores in-frame clones only, minus some. Among 75,000 to 100,000 clones listed, nearly 90% were seen once. The sequencing used peripheral blood, collected on day 0 of AZD1222 vaccination. The receptors shown here come from an adult in good health. The CDR3 runs from the conserved cysteine through the conserved F or W. The D gene is left open where the match is weak. Size tells how often a clone was seen (once, few, many) or the class of an expanded clone, and some rows leave it out.

d_gene	j_gene	v_gene	abundance	CDR3nt	CDR3aa
TRBD2	TRBJ2-2	TRBV27	NA	TGTGCCAGCAGTCTCACTAGCGGCACCGGGGAGCTGTTTTTT	CASSLTSGTGELFF
TRBD2	TRBJ2-1	TRBV5-6	NA	TGTGCCAGCAGCTCTATCACTAGCGGGGCTTACAATGAGCAGTTCTTC	CASSSITSGAYNEQFF
TRBD1	TRBJ1-5	TRBV28	few	TGTGCCAGCAGTTTACGGCAGGGGGTTAATCAGCCCCAGCATTTT	CASSLRQGVNQPQHF
NA	TRBJ2-3	TRBV9	NA	TGTGCCAGCAGGGTCGAAAGGGGGGGTTCCACAGATACGCAGTATTTT	CASRVERGGSTDTQYF
NA	TRBJ2-2	TRBV29-1	NA	TGCAGCGTTGCTGTAGGGGGGACGGGGCCCGGGGAGCTGTTTTTT	CSVAVGGTGPGELFF
TRBD1	TRBJ1-5	TRBV6-2/TRBV6-3	NA	TGTGCCAGCAGTCAAAAACGGACAGGGGCTAGCAATCAGCCCCAGCATTTT	CASSQKRTGASNQPQHF
TRBD1	TRBJ2-7	TRBV18	NA	TGTGCCAGCTCCCAGGACAGGGCCTACGAGCAGTACTTC	CASSQDRAYEQYF
NA	TRBJ2-2	TRBV7-2	NA	TGTGCCAGCAGCTTGAAACAAAACACCGGGGAGCTGTTTTTT	CASSLKQNTGELFF
NA	TRBJ1-4	TRBV12-3/TRBV12-4	NA	TGTGCCAGCAGTTTTACAGCTATTGAAAAACTGTTTTTT	CASSFTAIEKLFF
NA	TRBJ1-5	TRBV5-1	once	TGCGCCAGCAGCTTGGAGTGGGGGCGCAATCAGCCCCAGCATTTT	CASSLEWGRNQPQHF
TRBD1	TRBJ1-1	TRBV7-3	NA	TGTGCCAGCGGGACAGGGAACACTGAAGCTTTCTTT	CASGTGNTEAFF
TRBD1	TRBJ1-2	TRBV5-1	NA	TGCGCCAGCAGCAGTGGACAGGCGACCCTTAGGGGCTACACCTTC	CASSSGQATLRGYTF
TRBD1	TRBJ2-1	TRBV7-6	NA	TGTGCCAGCAGCTCCGAACAGGGGACAAACAATGAGCAGTTCTTC	CASSSEQGTNNEQFF
NA	TRBJ1-2	TRBV10-3	NA	TGTGCCATCAGCCGGACGGGAGGAGATGGCTACACCTTC	CAISRTGGDGYTF
NA	TRBJ2-2	TRBV24-1	NA	TGTGCCACCAGTGATAAGTTCGACACCGGGGAGCTGTTTTTT	CATSDKFDTGELFF
TRBD2	TRBJ2-1	TRBV6-2/TRBV6-3	NA	TGTGCCAGCAGTTACGGGCGGGAGGGCCTGAATGAGCAGTTCTTC	CASSYGREGLNEQFF
TRBD1	TRBJ1-2	TRBV13	few	TGTGCCAGCAGCACGGACAGGGGAGTAAGCTATGGCTACACCTTC	CASSTDRGVSYGYTF
TRBD1	TRBJ2-5	TRBV18	once	TGTGCCAGCTCAGCACAGGGGGCCCAAGAGACCCAGTACTTC	CASSAQGAQETQYF
TRBD1	TRBJ2-7	TRBV27	NA	TGTGCCAGCAGTCCCCTGGGACAGGGGGCGGTCGAGCAGTACTTC	CASSPLGQGAVEQYF
NA	TRBJ1-1	TRBV19	NA	TGTGCCAGTAGTCACGCGAACACTGAAGCTTTCTTT	CASSHANTEAFF
NA	TRBJ2-1	TRBV6-6	NA	TGTGCCAGCACACACGGCTCCTACAATGAGCAGTTCTTC	CASTHGSYNEQFF
TRBD1	TRBJ2-2	TRBV7-9	NA	TGTGCCAGCAGCTTAGGAGGGGGCGGCACCGGGGAGCTGTTTTTT	CASSLGGGGTGELFF
NA	TRBJ2-3	TRBV5-1	NA	TGCGCCAGCTCCGGGGGGCGGAGGACAGATACGCAGTATTTT	CASSGGRRTDTQYF
TRBD1	TRBJ1-5	TRBV15	once	TGTGCCACCAGCAGAGCCCTGGACAGGTGGGCGGGTAGCAATCAGCCCCAGCATTTT	CATSRALDRWAGSNQPQHF
NA	TRBJ1-2	TRBV5-4	once	TGTGCCAGCAGCTTGTCACCGGGGAGCTATGGCTACACCTTC	CASSLSPGSYGYTF
TRBD2	TRBJ2-1	TRBV4-1	NA	TGCGCCAGCAGCCAAGATCGGGCGGGAGGTTACAATGAGCAGTTCTTC	CASSQDRAGGYNEQFF